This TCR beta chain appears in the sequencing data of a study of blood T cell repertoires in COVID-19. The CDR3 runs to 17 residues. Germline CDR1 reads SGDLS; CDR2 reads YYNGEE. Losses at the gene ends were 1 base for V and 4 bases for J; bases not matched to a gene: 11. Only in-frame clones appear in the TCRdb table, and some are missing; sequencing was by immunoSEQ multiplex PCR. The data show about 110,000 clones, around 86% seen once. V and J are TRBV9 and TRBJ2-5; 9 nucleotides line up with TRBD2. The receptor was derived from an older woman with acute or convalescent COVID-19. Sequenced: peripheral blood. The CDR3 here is CASSVKGTRGGGETQYF. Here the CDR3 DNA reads TGTGCCAGCAGCGTAAAAGGGACGCGGGGGGGAGGAGAGACCCAGTACTTC. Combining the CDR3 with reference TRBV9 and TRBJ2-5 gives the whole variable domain DSGVTQTPKHLITATGQRVTLRCSPRSGDLSVYWYQQSLDQGLQFLIQYYNGEERAKGNILERFSAQQFPDLHSELNLSSLELGDSALYFCASSVKGTRGGGETQYFGPGTRLLVL.